This passage covers 26 T cell receptor beta chains from one sample sequenced in a study of cytomegalovirus exposure and HLA in healthy donors. With 60 Vbeta and 13 Jbeta primers, the PCR was carried out. Assay: immunoSEQ multiplex PCR; the TCRdb copy retains only in-frame clones and omits some. The record lists roughly 120,000 clones, of which the ten most abundant hold roughly 1%. Input material: PBMCs. All receptors derive from a man aged 18 to 30 in good health and CMV-seronegative.

The chain employs TRBV5-1 and TRBJ2-7; 9 bases agree with TRBD1. Germline trimming cut 4 bases from V and 8 bases from J; bases unmatched to any gene: 16. CDR1 and CDR2 (germline): SGHRS, YFSETQ. The CDR3 is 16 amino acids. The CDR3: CASSVGRTGATRKQYF. The CDR3 DNA sequence: TGCGCCAGCAGCGTGGGGCGGACAGGGGCTACGCGGAAGCAGTACTTC.

The V and J genes are TRBV6-5 and TRBJ2-1; TRBD1 matches at 7 bases. There are 14 residues in the CDR3. Germline-derived CDR1 and CDR2 are MNHEY and SVGAGI. V gave up 2 bases and J gave up 7 bases; unmatched junction bases: 5. CDR3: CASSYPGQKNEQFF. CDR3 DNA: TGTGCCAGCAGTTACCCGGGACAGAAAAATGAGCAGTTCTTC.

V and J are TRBV15 and TRBJ1-2, with 10 bases lining up with TRBD1. V was clipped by 4 bases and J by 8 bases; unmatched bases: 10. This CDR3 is 15 amino acids long. The germline CDR1 and CDR2 sequences are LNHNV and YYDKDF (reference sequence). CDR3 in DNA: TGTGCCACCAGCAAAGGACAGGGGGTTCAGGAAGGCTACACCTTC. It yields the protein CATSKGQGVQEGYTF.

The rearrangement links TRBV19 to TRBJ1-1, with D uncertain. V was trimmed by 5 bases and J by 10 bases, leaving 20 bases between them. CDR1 and CDR2 (germline): LNHDA, SQIVND (reference sequence). The CDR3 covers 14 residues. The CDR3: CASSYWSLEASAFF. The DNA for the CDR3 is TGTGCCAGTAGTTATTGGTCCCTGGAGGCGTCAGCTTTCTTT.

The chain carries TRBV19 and TRBJ2-2; 7 bases align to TRBD1. This CDR3 spans 14 amino acids. The germline CDR1 and CDR2 sequences are LNHDA and SQIVND (reference sequence). J lost 3 bases, V lost 6 bases, and 4 bases had no gene match. Written as DNA, the CDR3 is TGTGCCAGTAGCGACAGGGTATACACCGGGGAGCTGTTTTTT. Amino acid sequence: CASSDRVYTGELFF.

The chain recombines TRBV30 with TRBJ1-2, with D possibly TRBD1 on 5 matching bases. The CDR3 has 13 residues. Germline-derived CDR1 and CDR2 are GTSNPN and SVGIG (reference sequence). Trimming cost V 0 bases and J 7 bases, with 12 bases left between them. The CDR3 loop reads CAWSVQGSSGYTF. The CDR3, as DNA: TGTGCCTGGAGTGTCCAGGGCTCAAGTGGCTACACCTTC.

The rearrangement joins TRBV2 to TRBJ1-4; D is uncertain. Trimming pared 6 bases from V and 8 bases from J, leaving 19 bases between. Germline lookup yields CDR1 SNHLY and CDR2 FYNNEI. The CDR3 length is 15 residues. CDR3: CASRKDGNMNEKLFF. CDR3 nucleotide sequence: TGTGCCAGCAGAAAGGACGGGAACATGAACGAAAAACTGTTTTTT.

The V and J genes are TRBV27 and TRBJ2-1; TRBD2 agrees at 7 bases. V gave up 6 bases and J gave up 5 bases; unmatched junction bases: 4. The germline V gene has CDR1 MNHEY and CDR2 SMNVEV (reference sequence). CDR3 length: 13 residues. CDR3 sequence reads: CASSYGTNNEQFF. For the CDR3, the DNA is TGTGCCAGCAGCTACGGGACTAACAATGAGCAGTTCTTC.

The chain is built from TRBV30 and TRBJ2-7; 14 bases agree with TRBD2. Trimming at V came to 0 bases and at J to 7 bases, leaving 5 bases not matched to a gene. Germline values: CDR1 GTSNPN, CDR2 SVGIG (reference sequence). This CDR3 region has 15 residues. CDR3 DNA sequence: TGTGCCTGGAGTGTATCGGGACTAGCGGGGGTAGAGCAGTACTTC. Residues: CAWSVSGLAGVEQYF.

V is TRBV6-4 and J is TRBJ1-5; 7 positions match TRBD1. Germline assignment: CDR1 MRHNA and CDR2 SNTAGT. Trimming cost V 2 bases and J 5 bases; bases outside gene matches: 9. This CDR3 is 16 amino acids long. CDR3 in DNA: TGTGCCAGCAGTGACCCGCAGGGACAGCGGGATCAGCCCCAGCATTTT. This gives the protein CASSDPQGQRDQPQHF.

The rearrangement links TRBV30 to TRBJ1-5; 10 bases agree with TRBD1. This CDR3 contains 16 residues. Germline values: CDR1 GTSNPN, CDR2 SVGIG (reference sequence). V lost 3 bases and J lost 3; bases outside the gene matches: 8. The CDR3 nucleotides read TGTGCCTGGAGAACGACAGGGGGCGAGCCCAATCAGCCCCAGCATTTT. Its protein product is CAWRTTGGEPNQPQHF.

The chain has TRBV6-5 and TRBJ2-7; D may be TRBD2 (7 bases). V lost 11 bases and J 6 bases, leaving 23 bases between the germline ends. The germline V gene encodes CDR1 MNHEY and CDR2 SVGAGI. There are 14 residues in the CDR3. Written as DNA, the CDR3 is TGTGCCGTCGATGTCGGGGGGCGGGGCGGCGAGCAGTACTTC. Translating it yields CAVDVGGRGGEQYF.

As concerns this clone: The conserved phenylalanine or tryptophan is not found at the CDR3 terminus, so this likely reflects a read error. V is TRBV7-9 and J is TRBJ2-7; D possibly corresponds to TRBD2 (6 bases). The V gene's germline CDR1 is SEHNR and CDR2 FQNEAQ (reference sequence). V lost 0 bases, J lost 6 bases, and 12 bases lay in between. The CDR3 consists of 14 residues. This CDR3 reads CASSLAGGRGEQYL. The CDR3 DNA follows: TGTGCCAGCAGCTTAGCGGGAGGAAGGGGCGAGCAGTACCTC.

The chain employs TRBV7-9 and TRBJ1-1, with a weak D call TRBD1 (5 bases). The V end lost 5 bases, the J end lost 0 bases, and 13 bases lay between the germline ends. Looked up from germline, CDR1 is SEHNR and CDR2 is FQNEAQ (reference sequence). The length of the CDR3 is 15 residues. The CDR3 DNA reads as TGTGCCAGCAGCCAAATCGTACAGGTGAACACTGAAGCTTTCTTT. Translating gives CASSQIVQVNTEAFF. The full variable domain, with the rest looked up from reference TRBV7-9 and TRBJ1-1, is DTGVSQNPRHKITKRGQNVTFRCDPISEHNRLYWYRQTLGQGPEFLTYFQNEAQLEKSRLLSDRFSAERPKGSFSTLEIQRTEQGDSAMYLCASSQIVQVNTEAFFGQGTRLTVV.

The chain carries TRBV14 and TRBJ1-2; D is unresolved. Germline loops: CDR1 SGHDN, CDR2 FVKESK. V dropped 0 bases and J dropped 3 bases, with 17 bases sitting between them. The CDR3 covers 17 residues. CDR3 region: CASSQDRFTTEDYGYTF. In nucleotides, the CDR3 is TGTGCCAGCAGCCAAGACAGATTCACTACCGAAGACTATGGCTACACCTTC.

CDR3 region: CASSDRDTGELFF. The CDR3 DNA sequence: TGTGCCAGCAGTGACAGAGACACCGGGGAGCTGTTTTTT. This sequence joins TRBV6-4 and TRBJ2-2; D remains ambiguous. The CDR3 length is 13 residues. V lost 2 bases to trimming and J lost 3 bases, with 4 bases between them. Germline values: CDR1 MRHNA, CDR2 SNTAGT.

CDR3 sequence: CASSVLAGATDTQYF. Written as DNA, the CDR3 is TGTGCCAGCAGTGTACTAGCGGGGGCCACAGATACGCAGTATTTT. The chain employs TRBV6-1 and TRBJ2-3, with 11 bases lining up with TRBD2. This CDR3 has 15 residues. V dropped 4 bases and J dropped 2; count of bases not matched to a gene: 2. Germline values: CDR1 MNHNS, CDR2 SASEGT.

The chain links TRBV15 to TRBJ1-5, with TRBD1 matching over 8 bases. Germline lookup yields CDR1 LNHNV and CDR2 YYDKDF (reference sequence). CDR3 size: 17 residues. The V and J ends lost 8 bases and 0 bases, in that order; junction bases with no gene match: 12. CDR3 protein: CATLGTGQPYSNQPQHF. CDR3 bases: TGTGCCACCCTAGGGACAGGACAACCTTATAGCAATCAGCCCCAGCATTTT.

This chain uses TRBV5-1 with TRBJ1-1; D may be TRBD1 (6 bases). CDR3 length equals 14 residues. Germline V gives CDR1 SGHRS, CDR2 YFSETQ. The V gene lost 4 bases and the J gene lost 0 bases, with 10 bases spanning the gap. This CDR3 is CASSLWTVNTEAFF. The CDR3 nucleotides are TGCGCCAGCAGCCTCTGGACAGTGAACACTGAAGCTTTCTTT.

In regard to this clone: The same CDR3 arises from other DNA sequences in this sample as well. For the CDR3, the DNA is TGCGCCAGCAGCGCATCAGGGAACACTGAAGCTTTCTTT. Residues: CASSASGNTEAFF. The V gene is TRBV5-1, the J gene TRBJ1-1, with D hard to call. With 4 bases removed from V and 1 base from J, the gap between germline ends came to 8 bases. Germline CDR1 SGHRS, CDR2 YFSETQ. The CDR3 has 13 amino acids. The full variable domain, its missing parts supplied by reference TRBV5-1 and TRBJ1-1, is KAGVTQTPRYLIKTRGQQVTLSCSPISGHRSVSWYQQTPGQGLQFLFEYFSETQRNKGNFPGRFSGRQFSNSRSEMNVSTLELGDSALYLCASSASGNTEAFFGQGTRLTVV.

The V gene is TRBV5-1, the J gene TRBJ2-7; 9 positions match TRBD2. In germline, CDR1 is SGHRS, CDR2 YFSETQ. Trimming removed 4 bases from V and 1 base from J; junction bases left unmatched: 6. The CDR3 runs 15 residues. CDR3 nucleotides: TGCGCCAGCAGCCCCGGACTAGCGCAATCCTACGAGCAGTACTTC. This translates into CASSPGLAQSYEQYF. The variable domain in full, completed from reference TRBV5-1 and TRBJ2-7, reads KAGVTQTPRYLIKTRGQQVTLSCSPISGHRSVSWYQQTPGQGLQFLFEYFSETQRNKGNFPGRFSGRQFSNSRSEMNVSTLELGDSALYLCASSPGLAQSYEQYFGPGTRLTVT.

The rearrangement joins TRBV5-4 to TRBJ1-2; D is perhaps TRBD1 (5 bases). The CDR3 contains 13 residues. V lost 0 bases, J lost 4 bases, and 7 bases lay in between. Germline assignment: CDR1 SGHNT and CDR2 YYREEE (reference sequence). CDR3 DNA: TGTGCCAGCAGCTTGGGACAGTCCTATGGCTACACCTTC. Translating it yields CASSLGQSYGYTF.

The rearrangement uses TRBV27 and TRBJ2-1; 9 bases are shared with TRBD1. The germline CDR1 and CDR2 sequences are MNHEY and SMNVEV (reference sequence). The CDR3 spans 14 residues. J lost 3 bases, V lost 3 bases, and 0 bases had no gene match. CDR3 DNA: TGTGCCAGCAGTTTGGACAGGGGCTACAATGAGCAGTTCTTC. It yields the protein CASSLDRGYNEQFF.

A note on this clone: One junction end does not reproduce the germline sequence, and a read error may be involved. This chain joins TRBV7-7 and TRBJ1-2; a weak D match, TRBD1 (5 bases). The CDR3 contains 12 residues. Germline V CDR1 and CDR2: SSHAT, FNYEAQ (reference sequence). Here the CDR3 DNA reads TGTGCTAGCAGCCGGACACTTATTGGCTACACCTTC. It specifies CASSRTLIGYTF.

J is TRBJ2-7 and V is TRBV5-1, with 10 bases that match TRBD2. CDR1 and CDR2 from the germline V gene are SGHRS and YFSETQ. With V trimmed by 4 bases and J by 2 bases, 6 bases remained unmatched. This CDR3 region has 15 residues. In DNA form, the CDR3 reads TGCGCCAGCAGCGACAGGACTAGCGGTGCCTACGAGCAGTACTTC. Its translation: CASSDRTSGAYEQYF.

This chain uses TRBV7-9 with TRBJ1-6, with a possible D match to TRBD1 (5 bases). The germline V and J ends were trimmed by 2 bases and 11 bases, with 19 bases remaining between them. The germline CDR1 and CDR2 sequences are SEHNR and FQNEAQ (reference sequence). The CDR3 loop spans 16 amino acids. The CDR3 here is CASSLYPGQGVAPLHF. CDR3 DNA: TGTGCCAGCAGCTTATATCCCGGCCAGGGTGTAGCACCCCTCCACTTT.